This TCR beta chain was obtained from a study of T cells after posttransplantation cyclophosphamide. As to this clone: What it binds is unknown.

Sampled 1 year posttransplant, controls received myeloablative marrow transplants, methotrexate and a calcineurin inhibitor. CDR3 length: 16 amino acids. V lost 4 bases to trimming and J lost 2 bases, with 18 bases between them. Germline CDR1 reads SGHRS; CDR2 reads YFSETQ. Measured with immunoSEQ multiplex PCR; TCRdb has only the in-frame clones, and not every one. Here the sample spans roughly 11,000 clones, about 80% being singletons. General study results and limits: Donor CD8+ memory clones often dominated recipient blood repertoires at later times. TRB overlap between skin or GI tissue T cells and blood was limited. After PTCy, TRB diversity resembled that of CNI/methotrexate controls.

The clonotype originates from a male patient in his thirties who received an allogeneic stem cell transplant from an unrelated donor, was CMV-positive, and had acute GVHD only. A subset of T cells may come from the graft donor. V is TRBV5-1 and J is TRBJ1-1, with TRBD1 as a possible D gene (6 bases). Sample: PBMCs, taken more than 350 days after allogeneic stem cell transplant with calcineurin inhibitor and methotrexate. The CDR3 loop is CASSPDRQFPNTEAFF. CDR3 coding DNA: TGCGCCAGCAGCCCGGACAGACAATTCCCCAACACTGAAGCTTTCTTT.